This section outlines one TCR beta chain sequence together with its context. What it binds is not known. The data were obtained in a study of T-cell memory formation after mild COVID-19. The study's findings and limits: From day 15 to 85, contracting clones were balanced between CD4 and CD8, whereas later expanders leaned toward CD4+.

TCRdb re-derived calls from the 5' RACE reads in MiXCR, one entry per CDR3 protein. Seen here are a few hundred thousand distinct CDR3 sequences, 13% to 15% observed once, and the top ten hold around a fifth. V lost 0 bases and J 0 bases, leaving 8 bases between the germline ends. CDR3 length: 14 amino acids. Per germline, CDR1 DFQATT and CDR2 SNEGSKA (reference sequence). The receptor was derived from a man aged 18-30 years who had mild COVID-19 (a few samples of this study predate the infection). Cell type and time point are not known. The sequencing sample was made of PBMCs or a T cell subset sorted from them (not recorded which). This sequence joins TRBV20-1 and TRBJ1-1; D gene ambiguous. CDR3 loop: CSARDRTVNTEAFF. CDR3 sequence (DNA): TGCAGTGCTAGAGATCGGACGGTGAACACTGAAGCTTTCTTT.